This TCR beta chain was captured by sequencing in a study of regulatory T cells in long-lasting Graves disease. As to time point: newly diagnosed GD, antithyroid drugs for less than 3 months. Following extraction of RNA from PBMCs, that RNA was used to make the TCR library. Relying on iRepertoire HTBI primers and Arm-PCR of CDR3 regions, the team built TCR beta libraries. TCRdb used MiXCR to reprocess the multiplex PCR reads, holding one entry per CDR3 protein. The sample contains approximately 460,000 distinct CDR3 sequences, about a sixth of which appear only once. This clonotype has more than one count but fewer than ten. Its antigen is undetermined. The study, taken as a whole, reports: Lower TCR diversity was seen in persistent Graves' patients than in newly diagnosed ones. Persistent disease samples used TRBV28, TRBJ1-2 and TRBJ2-5 preferentially.

The CDR3 totals 13 residues. CDR1 is DFQATT, CDR2 SNEGSKA, per germline (reference sequence). V lost 2 bases and J 2 bases, leaving 9 bases between the germline ends. This same sample was also taken into another study, of T cells in Graves' hyperthyroidism and ophthalmopathy. That study adds: Clinicians diagnosed patients from clinical symptoms, serum thyroxine and TRAb, thyroid ultrasound and orbital computed tomography.

V gene TRBV20-1 combines with J gene TRBJ1-2; a possible D gene is TRBD1 (5 bases). The material was peripheral blood mononuclear cells (PBMCs), obtained at new diagnosis, from a patient treated with antithyroid drugs. This clonotype was obtained from a woman in her 30s with Graves disease. CDR3 bases: TGCAGTGCTAGAACCAGGGTCAACTATGGCTACACCTTC. This codes for CSARTRVNYGYTF.